This TCR beta chain was captured by sequencing in a study of blood T cell repertoires in COVID-19. The overall study: Samples taken during acute and convalescent COVID-19 were collected in the United States, Italy and Spain. T cells, B-cell-depleted T cells, or PBMCs supplied cDNA or gDNA.

In the study's own analysis: Reference gene primers were amplified, and this amplification served to estimate nucleated cell counts. Sequenced by immunoSEQ multiplex PCR; TCRdb stores in-frame clones only, minus some. V and J calls and clone size come straight from that table; D and trimming were deduced from the DNA. The repertoire holds 160,000 or so clones, roughly nine tenths seen once, with 3.5% to 4% in the top ten. The CDR3 totals 13 residues. Germline V gene lookup returns CDR1 GTSNPN and CDR2 SVGIG (reference sequence). V was trimmed by 3 bases and J by 7 bases, leaving 16 bases between them.

The receptor comes from a woman between 65 and 79 years old with acute or convalescent COVID-19. The V gene is TRBV30, the J gene TRBJ2-7, with D possibly being TRBD1 (5 bases). The source material was peripheral blood. In DNA form, the CDR3 reads TGTGCCTGGAGCCCACAGGCTCTACGAGAGCAGTACTTC. Translated: CAWSPQALREQYF.